This entry concerns a single T cell receptor (beta chain). The data originate from a study of blood T cells in healthy people across ages. Primed by a sample-barcoded 5' primer and a J-beta primer mix, a second PCR proceeded for 7 to 11 cycles. One entry per CDR3 protein, called by TCRdb with MiXCR from the 5' RACE reads. The sample holds some 700,000 distinct CDR3 sequences, roughly 44% seen once. The source material was blood. This TCR derives from a woman in her fifties or sixties in good health.

The CDR3, as DNA: TGTGCCAGTGAGCCGGGACAGGGGTCCTACAATGAGCAGTACTTC. It codes for CASEPGQGSYNEQYF. The chain carries TRBV28 and TRBJ2-5; TRBD1 aligns across 10 bases. The CDR3 is made up of 15 amino acids. V shed 9 bases and J 11 bases; nucleotides not matched to a gene: 18. Germline V gene data show CDR1 as MDHEN and CDR2 as SYDVKM.